The 16 T cell receptor beta chains below come from one sample, sequenced in a study of blood T cells in healthy people across ages. The authors ran a second PCR of about 6 to 12 cycles using a sample-barcoded 5' primer and a J-beta primer mix. TCRdb passed the 5' RACE reads through MiXCR, listing each CDR3 protein once. The table lists 750,000 to 850,000 distinct CDR3 sequences, more than 20% of them singletons, with under 4.5% in the top ten. The same sample was also studied in work on T cells of mothers and their children.

The sample consisted of blood. These receptors all come from a boy aged 5-17 years in good health.

The chain employs TRBV7-9 and TRBJ2-1; D is ambiguous. V was cut by 5 bases and J by 6 bases, with 17 bases left in between. The CDR3 covers 15 residues. CDR1 and CDR2 from the germline V gene are SEHNR and FQNEAQ (reference sequence). The CDR3 nucleotides are TGTGCCAGCAGCCCCGCCCCCGTGGACGGCAATGAGCAGTTCTTC. This gives the protein CASSPAPVDGNEQFF.

This clonotype has only a few counts. The chain carries TRBV7-2 and TRBJ2-5; 8 nucleotides agree with TRBD2. Germline values: CDR1 SGHTA, CDR2 FQGNSA. Trimming cost V 5 bases and J 4 bases; bases outside gene matches: 12. The CDR3 extends over 16 amino acids. The CDR3 nucleotides read TGTGCCAGCAGCCCCTTGGGTAGCGGGATGGGAGAGACCCAGTACTTC. Amino acid sequence: CASSPLGSGMGETQYF.

This chain uses TRBV6-6 with TRBJ2-5; 7 bases are a match to TRBD2. The end of the DNA aligns better with TRBJ2-1, so the J call may be wrong. CDR1 is MNHNY and CDR2 is SVGAGI in the germline V gene (reference sequence). The CDR3 runs to 15 residues. The CDR3 DNA reads TGTGCCAGCAGTTACAGGGCGCGGGGGAGCAATGAGCAGTTCTTC. Translating gives CASSYRARGSNEQFF.

The chain joins TRBV3-1 to TRBJ2-5; D ambiguous. V lost 3 bases and J lost 5, with 10 bases in between. Per germline, CDR1 LGHDT and CDR2 YNNKEL (reference sequence). The CDR3 is 13 residues long. This chain's CDR3 is CASSHAITETQYF. As DNA, the CDR3 is TGTGCCAGCAGCCATGCTATCACGGAGACCCAGTACTTC.

The J gene is TRBJ2-3, the V gene TRBV7-2, with 9 bases matching TRBD2. V trimming: 5 bases; J trimming: 5 bases; junction bases outside the gene matches: 11. The CDR3 is 16 residues long. Germline CDR1 and CDR2: SGHTA and FQGNSA. CDR3 amino acids: CASSAVGLAKQDTQYF. The CDR3 DNA sequence: TGTGCCAGCAGCGCGGTAGGACTAGCGAAGCAAGATACGCAGTATTTT.

V usage is TRBV6-2 or TRBV6-3 and J usage is TRBJ2-7; 7 bases are a match to TRBD1. The CDR3 has 15 residues. The germline V gene has CDR1 MNHEY and CDR2 SVGEGT. Trimming removed 6 bases from V and 1 base from J; junction bases left unmatched: 9. The CDR3 spells CASRPTGQWSYEQYF. The CDR3 bases are TGTGCCAGCAGGCCGACGGGACAGTGGTCCTACGAGCAGTACTTC.

The table lists this clonotype with many counts. V is TRBV9 and J is TRBJ2-3, with unresolved D. Germline V CDR1 and CDR2: SGDLS, YYNGEE. This CDR3 spans 12 amino acids. Trimming shortened V by 0 bases and J by 8 bases, and 7 bases separated the two germline ends. The CDR3 here is CASSVAESTQYF. The CDR3 DNA reads TGTGCCAGCAGCGTAGCTGAGAGTACGCAGTATTTT.

CDR3: CAGRLGINTGELFF. CDR3 nucleotide sequence: TGTGCCGGGAGGTTGGGGATCAACACCGGGGAGCTGTTTTTT. The chain couples TRBV11-2 to TRBJ2-2; perhaps TRBD2 as D (6 bases). V was shortened by 11 bases and J by 2 bases, with 15 bases between the two germline ends. Germline V gene lookup returns CDR1 SGHAT and CDR2 FQNNGV. The CDR3 runs 14 residues.

The rearrangement links TRBV18 to TRBJ2-5; maybe TRBD1 (7 bases). Trimming left V 4 bases short and J 3 bases short, with 12 bases between. This CDR3 spans 14 amino acids. Germline values: CDR1 KGHSH, CDR2 LQKENI. The CDR3 sequence is CASSRSRGEETQYF. The CDR3 DNA reads as TGTGCCAGCTCACGGAGCAGGGGGGAAGAGACCCAGTACTTC.

In its sample, this clonotype was seen a few times. The rearrangement joins TRBV6-1 to TRBJ2-7; D is uncertain. The CDR3 is 15 residues long. Trimming stripped 1 base from V and 3 bases from J, with 13 bases between. CDR1 is MNHNS and CDR2 is SASEGT in the germline V gene. This chain's CDR3 is CASSEGSLGRYEQYF. The DNA of the CDR3 is TGTGCCAGCAGTGAAGGATCTCTCGGGCGCTACGAGCAGTACTTC.

A few counts support this clonotype. CDR3 amino acids: CSVEGLRAPTDTQYF. The CDR3 region has the DNA TGCAGCGTTGAAGGCCTCAGGGCCCCCACAGATACGCAGTATTTT. The gene calls are TRBV29-1 and TRBJ2-3, with D perhaps matching TRBD1 (5 bases). The CDR3 covers 15 residues. CDR1 is SQVTM, CDR2 ANQGSEA, per germline. Deletions cut 1 base from V and 2 bases from J, with 13 bases between.

This chain joins TRBV12-3 or TRBV12-4 and TRBJ1-5; no clear D gene. Trimming shortened V by 0 bases and J by 6 bases, and 12 bases separated the two germline ends. The CDR3 totals 15 residues. The CDR3 region has the DNA TGTGCCAGCAGTTTAGCGCCTGGGCCCGGTCAGCCCCAGCATTTT. Amino acids: CASSLAPGPGQPQHF.

This clonotype was seen more than once but under ten times. The rearrangement links TRBV11-2 to TRBJ2-5; D is unclear. Germline V gene data show CDR1 as SGHAT and CDR2 as FQNNGV. Trimming left V 3 bases short and J 5 bases short, with 7 bases between. This CDR3 comprises 12 residues. CDR3 nucleotide sequence: TGTGCCAGCAGCTTTCCGTCCGAGACCCAGTACTTC. Residues: CASSFPSETQYF.

This clonotype was observed a few times. The gene calls are TRBV24-1 and TRBJ2-1; 7 bases line up with TRBD1. CDR3 size: 15 residues. Germline V gives CDR1 KGHDR, CDR2 SFDVKD. The junction had 12 bases not matched to a gene; V was cut back by 4 bases and J by 10 bases. CDR3 protein: CATSDRTGGIFEQFF. CDR3 nucleotide sequence: TGTGCCACCAGTGACCGGACAGGTGGTATCTTCGAGCAGTTCTTC.

The table lists this clonotype with a few counts. The chain is built from TRBV28 and TRBJ2-1; 8 bases are shared with TRBD1. This CDR3 spans 14 amino acids. Germline V gene sequence: CDR1 MDHEN, CDR2 SYDVKM. The V gene end was trimmed by 7 bases and the J gene end by 6 bases; junction bases not matched to a gene: 8. In nucleotides, the CDR3 is TGTGCCAGCACTCCCCGGGACAGGCGCAATGAGCAGTTCTTC. Protein sequence: CASTPRDRRNEQFF.

A few counts support this clonotype. The rearrangement joins TRBV4-3 to TRBJ1-6, with unresolved D. Germline lookup yields CDR1 LGHNA and CDR2 YSLEER. This CDR3 has 14 residues. V lost 8 bases and J lost 4, with 12 bases in between. The CDR3 bases are TGCGCCAGCTCGGAGCCATCTTATAATTCACCCCTCCACTTT. Translated, it gives CASSEPSYNSPLHF.